The rows below give T cell receptor beta chains drawn from one sample of a study of blood T cell repertoires in COVID-19. The table came from immunoSEQ multiplex PCR; TCRdb's copy has only in-frame clones and leaves some out. The sample contains about 480,000 clones, over 75% of which appear only once. Sequenced sample: PBMCs or T cells enriched from blood (not recorded which). Receptor source: a woman aged 35 to 49 who had recovered from COVID-19. Both conserved end residues are part of each CDR3. The order of the fields is J gene, D gene, clone size, V gene, CDR3 DNA, CDR3 protein. A D gene is named only where the DNA matches it firmly. Only part of the rows carry a size: once, few, many, or a class if the clone is expanded.

j_gene: TRBJ1-2; d_gene: TRBD1; abundance: few; v_gene: TRBV19; CDR3nt: TGTGCCAGTAGTACCCGACAGGGCTCCATGCTCCTCTATGGCTACACCTTC; CDR3aa: CASSTRQGSMLLYGYTF
j_gene: TRBJ2-5; d_gene: TRBD2; abundance: -; v_gene: TRBV6-2/TRBV6-3; CDR3nt: TGTGCCAGCAGTTACTCAAGCGGGAGGATAGAGACCCAGTACTTC; CDR3aa: CASSYSSGRIETQYF
j_gene: TRBJ1-3; d_gene: -; abundance: -; v_gene: TRBV7-9; CDR3nt: TGTGCCACCCAACTCAGCACCCTGGACAGTTTTTTATCTGGAAACACCATATATTTT; CDR3aa: CATQLSTLDSFLSGNTIYF
j_gene: TRBJ2-7; d_gene: TRBD1; abundance: -; v_gene: TRBV19; CDR3nt: TGTGCCAGTAGTAGAACCGGGACAGGGACCTACGAGCAGTACTTC; CDR3aa: CASSRTGTGTYEQYF
j_gene: TRBJ2-1; d_gene: TRBD2; abundance: -; v_gene: TRBV7-9; CDR3nt: TGTGCCAGCAGCGACCAGGGACTAGCGGGAGTTCTCAATGAGCAGTTCTTC; CDR3aa: CASSDQGLAGVLNEQFF
j_gene: TRBJ1-2; d_gene: -; abundance: -; v_gene: TRBV6-6; CDR3nt: TGCAGGGTTGGAGGCTACACCTTC; CDR3aa: CRVGGYTF
j_gene: TRBJ2-7; d_gene: TRBD2; abundance: -; v_gene: TRBV19; CDR3nt: TGTGCCAGTAGTATAGAGGGTACGGGGGGTTTCTACGAGCAGTACTTC; CDR3aa: CASSIEGTGGFYEQYF
j_gene: TRBJ2-1; d_gene: -; abundance: -; v_gene: TRBV3-1/TRBV3-2; CDR3nt: TGTGCCAGCAGCCAATCTAGCGTATCCTACAATGAGCAGTTCTTC; CDR3aa: CASSQSSVSYNEQFF
j_gene: TRBJ2-2; d_gene: TRBD2; abundance: -; v_gene: TRBV7-2; CDR3nt: TGTGCCAGCAGCTTAGCCGTAGCGGGGGTAAACACCGGGGAGCTGTTTTTT; CDR3aa: CASSLAVAGVNTGELFF
j_gene: TRBJ2-6; d_gene: -; abundance: -; v_gene: TRBV5-8; CDR3nt: TGTGCCAGCAGCGGGCTGCGCCTCTCTGGGGCCAACGTCCTGACTTTC; CDR3aa: CASSGLRLSGANVLTF
j_gene: TRBJ2-7; d_gene: TRBD2; abundance: -; v_gene: TRBV19; CDR3nt: TGTGCCAGTAGTATCCTAGGACTAGCGGGAGGTACTTACGAGCAGTACTTC; CDR3aa: CASSILGLAGGTYEQYF
j_gene: TRBJ2-7; d_gene: TRBD1; abundance: -; v_gene: TRBV29-1; CDR3nt: TGCAGCGGCGGGGGACAGGGCTCCTACGAGCAGTACTTC; CDR3aa: CSGGGQGSYEQYF
j_gene: TRBJ1-1; d_gene: TRBD1; abundance: -; v_gene: TRBV5-4; CDR3nt: TGTGCCAGCCGACAGGGTGGTACTGAAGCTTTCTTT; CDR3aa: CASRQGGTEAFF
j_gene: TRBJ1-4; d_gene: -; abundance: -; v_gene: TRBV13; CDR3nt: TGTGCCAGCAGCTTGCAGGGGTTCGATGAAAAACTGTTTTTT; CDR3aa: CASSLQGFDEKLFF
j_gene: TRBJ2-7; d_gene: TRBD2; abundance: -; v_gene: TRBV7-7; CDR3nt: TGTGCCAGCAGCCCGGGACTAGCGGGAGTCCAAGAGCAGTACTTC; CDR3aa: CASSPGLAGVQEQYF
j_gene: TRBJ2-4; d_gene: TRBD1; abundance: -; v_gene: TRBV29-1; CDR3nt: TGCAGCGTTACCGAAAGGACAGGGGGCGTTGGTGGCAAAAACATTCAGTACTTC; CDR3aa: CSVTERTGGVGGKNIQYF
j_gene: TRBJ2-2; d_gene: -; abundance: -; v_gene: TRBV6-5; CDR3nt: TGTGCCAGCCTGCTCTTCAAACAATACACCGGGGAGCTGTTTTTT; CDR3aa: CASLLFKQYTGELFF
j_gene: TRBJ1-1; d_gene: -; abundance: -; v_gene: TRBV7-9; CDR3nt: TGTGCCAGCAGCCTACGCACTGAAGCTTTCTTT; CDR3aa: CASSLRTEAFF
j_gene: TRBJ2-4; d_gene: -; abundance: -; v_gene: TRBV9; CDR3nt: TGTGCCAGCAGCGTAGAAGGCAGAGGCCAAAACATTCAGTACTTC; CDR3aa: CASSVEGRGQNIQYF
j_gene: TRBJ2-1; d_gene: TRBD1; abundance: -; v_gene: TRBV11-3; CDR3nt: TGTGCCAGCAGCTTAGGGGGACAGAACAATGAGCAGTTCTTC; CDR3aa: CASSLGGQNNEQFF
j_gene: TRBJ1-2; d_gene: -; abundance: -; v_gene: TRBV27; CDR3nt: TGTGCCAGCAGCCCTTGGAGGGATAATCTTGGCTACACCTTC; CDR3aa: CASSPWRDNLGYTF
j_gene: TRBJ1-1; d_gene: -; abundance: -; v_gene: TRBV19; CDR3nt: TGTGCCAGTAGTATCGCCTATAGGAACACTGAAGCTTTCTTT; CDR3aa: CASSIAYRNTEAFF
j_gene: TRBJ2-7; d_gene: -; abundance: -; v_gene: TRBV28; CDR3nt: TGTGCCAGCAGGGCGGGAATCTCCTACGAGCAGTACTTC; CDR3aa: CASRAGISYEQYF
j_gene: TRBJ1-2; d_gene: -; abundance: -; v_gene: TRBV3-1/TRBV3-2; CDR3nt: TGTGCCAGCAGCCTTAAGGTAACAGAGTCTAACTATGGCTACACCTTC; CDR3aa: CASSLKVTESNYGYTF
j_gene: TRBJ2-6; d_gene: -; abundance: -; v_gene: TRBV11-3; CDR3nt: TGTGCCAGCAGCTTAGTGGCCTCTGGGGCCAACGTCCTGACTTTC; CDR3aa: CASSLVASGANVLTF
j_gene: TRBJ2-7; d_gene: TRBD1; abundance: once; v_gene: TRBV5-6; CDR3nt: TGTGCCAGCAGCTTTTGGTTGCCGAGGACAGGGTTCGACGAGCAGTACTTC; CDR3aa: CASSFWLPRTGFDEQYF
j_gene: TRBJ1-1; d_gene: -; abundance: few; v_gene: TRBV19; CDR3nt: TGTGCCAGTAGTATGAGGTCCTTGAACACTGAAGCTTTCTTT; CDR3aa: CASSMRSLNTEAFF
j_gene: TRBJ2-7; d_gene: -; abundance: -; v_gene: TRBV20-1; CDR3nt: TGCAGTGCTGGGGCAGGGGATGAGCAGTACTTC; CDR3aa: CSAGAGDEQYF
j_gene: TRBJ2-5; d_gene: TRBD2; abundance: -; v_gene: TRBV29-1; CDR3nt: TGCAGCACATCTGGGCAGGGGCTTACATCCGGACTAGCGGGAGTGGGAGAGACCCAGTACTTC; CDR3aa: CSTSGQGLTSGLAGVGETQYF
j_gene: TRBJ2-3; d_gene: TRBD2; abundance: -; v_gene: TRBV27; CDR3nt: TGTGCCAGCAGTTTATACTTGCCAGCGGGAGCGATGGAAGATACGCAGTATTTT; CDR3aa: CASSLYLPAGAMEDTQYF
j_gene: TRBJ1-2; d_gene: -; abundance: -; v_gene: TRBV27; CDR3nt: TGTGCCAGCAGTACGGGACTGGGTGGTGGCTACACCTTC; CDR3aa: CASSTGLGGGYTF
j_gene: TRBJ2-7; d_gene: -; abundance: -; v_gene: TRBV29-1; CDR3nt: TGCAGCGTTTCTAAAGTTTCCTCCGAGCAGTACTTC; CDR3aa: CSVSKVSSEQYF
j_gene: TRBJ1-5; d_gene: TRBD1; abundance: -; v_gene: TRBV2; CDR3nt: TGTGCCAGCAGTAATACAGGGGGCCATCAGCCCCAGCATTTT; CDR3aa: CASSNTGGHQPQHF
j_gene: TRBJ1-3; d_gene: -; abundance: -; v_gene: TRBV11-2; CDR3nt: TGTGCCAGCAGCCCGGACAGCGGAAACACCATATATTTT; CDR3aa: CASSPDSGNTIYF
j_gene: TRBJ2-1; d_gene: TRBD2; abundance: once; v_gene: TRBV12-5; CDR3nt: TGTGCTAGTGGTTTGGACGGGGGGGGTAATGAGCAGTTCTTC; CDR3aa: CASGLDGGGNEQFF
j_gene: TRBJ1-5; d_gene: -; abundance: once; v_gene: TRBV5-6; CDR3nt: TGTGCCAGCAGTGAATTTGCTTTGGAGTATCAGCCCCAGCATTTT; CDR3aa: CASSEFALEYQPQHF
j_gene: TRBJ1-4; d_gene: TRBD1; abundance: -; v_gene: TRBV30; CDR3nt: TGTGCCTGGAGTAGGACAGGTCTGGAAAAACTGTTTTTT; CDR3aa: CAWSRTGLEKLFF
j_gene: TRBJ1-2; d_gene: TRBD1; abundance: -; v_gene: TRBV27; CDR3nt: TGTGCCAGCAGCCTTACAGGGGATAACTATGGCTACACCTTC; CDR3aa: CASSLTGDNYGYTF
j_gene: TRBJ2-1; d_gene: TRBD1; abundance: -; v_gene: TRBV7-2; CDR3nt: TGTGCCAGCAGCTTGCAGGGGGTTAACTACAATGAGCAGTTCTTC; CDR3aa: CASSLQGVNYNEQFF
j_gene: TRBJ1-1; d_gene: -; abundance: -; v_gene: TRBV10-3; CDR3nt: TGTGCCATCAGGGGAGGGCGCGAGGAAACTGAAGCTTTCTTT; CDR3aa: CAIRGGREETEAFF
j_gene: TRBJ2-7; d_gene: -; abundance: -; v_gene: TRBV12-3/TRBV12-4; CDR3nt: TGTGCCAGCAGCTTGGGACTTGGGTACGAGCAGTACTTC; CDR3aa: CASSLGLGYEQYF
j_gene: TRBJ2-3; d_gene: -; abundance: -; v_gene: TRBV30; CDR3nt: TGTGCCTGGAACCCTAACCCCTGGCTTAGAGGGGATACGCAGTATTTT; CDR3aa: CAWNPNPWLRGDTQYF
j_gene: TRBJ1-5; d_gene: -; abundance: -; v_gene: TRBV5-6; CDR3nt: TGTGCCAGCAGCTTGGGCGGGGCTCAGCCCCAGCATTTT; CDR3aa: CASSLGGAQPQHF
j_gene: TRBJ1-2; d_gene: TRBD1; abundance: -; v_gene: TRBV19; CDR3nt: TGTGCCAGCAGCCAGGGGGCAGGCTATGGCTACACCTTC; CDR3aa: CASSQGAGYGYTF
j_gene: TRBJ2-1; d_gene: -; abundance: -; v_gene: TRBV5-6; CDR3nt: TGTGCCAGCAGCTCCCGGGACAAGAACTACAATGAGCAGTTCTTC; CDR3aa: CASSSRDKNYNEQFF
j_gene: TRBJ1-1; d_gene: -; abundance: -; v_gene: TRBV5-1; CDR3nt: TGCGCCAGCAGCGACCAGGTTGTTAACACTGAAGCTTTCTTT; CDR3aa: CASSDQVVNTEAFF